This section outlines one TCR beta chain sequence together with its context. This record comes from a study of T cells in Graves' hyperthyroidism and ophthalmopathy. Template material for amplifying TCR beta CDR3 regions consisted of RNA transcripts. The HTBI primer set was used in a first-round RT-PCR of the TCR CDR3. TCRdb reprocessed the multiplex PCR reads with MiXCR, giving one entry per CDR3 protein. This sample yields 600,000 to 700,000 distinct CDR3 sequences, of which approximately 42% are seen a single time; 6.5% to 9% belongs to the top ten. The V gene's germline CDR1 is ENHRY and CDR2 SYGVKD. The length of the CDR3 is 16 residues. V gave up 4 bases and J gave up 3 bases; unmatched junction bases: 9.

This receptor was obtained from an adult man with Graves' disease, either hyperthyroidism or ophthalmopathy (not recorded which). J is TRBJ1-5 and V is TRBV10-3, with 7 bases identical to TRBD1. What was sequenced was peripheral blood or thyroid tissue (not recorded which). Here the CDR3 reads CAISANPRGYNQPQHF. Here the CDR3 DNA reads TGTGCCATCAGTGCCAACCCCAGGGGGTACAATCAGCCCCAGCATTTT.